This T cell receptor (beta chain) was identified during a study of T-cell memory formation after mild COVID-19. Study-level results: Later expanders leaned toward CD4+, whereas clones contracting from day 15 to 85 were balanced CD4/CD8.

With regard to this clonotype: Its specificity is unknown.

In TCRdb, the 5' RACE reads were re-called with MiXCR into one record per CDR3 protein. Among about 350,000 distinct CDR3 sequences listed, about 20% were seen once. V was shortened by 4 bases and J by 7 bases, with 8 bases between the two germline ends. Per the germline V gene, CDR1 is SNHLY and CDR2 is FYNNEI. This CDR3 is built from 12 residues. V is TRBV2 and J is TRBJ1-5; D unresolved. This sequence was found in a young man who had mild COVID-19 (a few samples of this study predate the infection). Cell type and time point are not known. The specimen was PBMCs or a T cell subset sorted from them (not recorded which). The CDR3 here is CASSGTGQPQHF. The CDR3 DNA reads TGTGCCAGCAGTGGCACCGGGCAGCCCCAGCATTTT.